These 30 T cell receptor beta chains were sequenced from one sample in a study of blood T cell repertoires in COVID-19. The repertoire was sequenced with immunoSEQ multiplex PCR; TCRdb's copy has only in-frame clones and lacks some. Of about 150,000 clones listed, approximately 86% were seen once; the top ten hold less than 3.5%. Sequencing was done on a sample of peripheral blood. These receptors all stem from a man between 65 and 85 years old with acute or convalescent COVID-19.

The chain is built from TRBV7-2 and TRBJ1-4, with D possibly matching TRBD1 (5 bases). The germline gives CDR1 SGHTA, CDR2 FQGNSA. V was pared by 4 bases and J by 1 base, with 13 bases between. The CDR3 runs to 16 residues. The CDR3 loop reads CASSYRAGVTNEKLFF. The CDR3 DNA is TGTGCCAGCAGCTACCGAGCGGGGGTAACTAATGAAAAACTGTTTTTT.

The chain is built from TRBV9 and TRBJ2-1; a weak D match, TRBD2 (6 bases). From germline, CDR1 is SGDLS and CDR2 YYNGEE. The V gene lost 8 bases and the J gene lost 6 bases, with 18 bases spanning the gap. The CDR3 length is 14 residues. This CDR3 is CARHRGGVCNEQFF. The CDR3 nucleotides read TGTGCCAGGCACCGGGGAGGTGTGTGCAATGAGCAGTTCTTC.

This chain uses TRBV3-1 (or the pseudogene TRBV3-2) with TRBJ2-7; TRBD1 matches at 9 bases. The CDR3 is 14 residues long. Trimming took 3 bases from V and 6 from J; bases not matched to a gene: 6. From germline, CDR1 is LGHDT and CDR2 YNNKEL (reference sequence). CDR3 amino acids: CASSHLQGAGEQYF. CDR3 DNA sequence: TGTGCCAGCAGCCATCTACAGGGGGCAGGCGAGCAGTACTTC.

The chain links TRBV9 to TRBJ2-5; TRBD1 aligns across 9 bases. V trimming: 3 bases; J trimming: 3 bases; junction bases outside the gene matches: 15. This CDR3 has 18 residues. In germline, CDR1 is SGDLS, CDR2 YYNGEE. The CDR3 DNA sequence: TGTGCCAGCAGCGAGATGGGAGGACAGGGGCCGGAGAAAGAGACCCAGTACTTC. Amino acids: CASSEMGGQGPEKETQYF. Full variable domain (missing parts from reference TRBV9 and TRBJ2-5): DSGVTQTPKHLITATGQRVTLRCSPRSGDLSVYWYQQSLDQGLQFLIQYYNGEERAKGNILERFSAQQFPDLHSELNLSSLELGDSALYFCASSEMGGQGPEKETQYFGPGTRLLVL.

The CDR3, as DNA: TGTGCCTGGAGTCCCCGCGCAGGGTGGGCTTTCTTT. It encodes CAWSPRAGWAFF. V usage is TRBV30 and J usage is TRBJ1-1; tentative D call: TRBD1 (5 bases). V lost 2 bases to trimming and J lost 11 bases, with 15 bases between them. Looked up from germline, CDR1 is GTSNPN and CDR2 is SVGIG (reference sequence). The CDR3 spans 12 residues.

This sequence joins TRBV7-2 and TRBJ1-1, with 9 bases aligning to TRBD1. The CDR3 extends over 13 amino acids. Germline assignment: CDR1 SGHTA and CDR2 FQGNSA. V shed 1 base and J 11 bases; nucleotides not matched to a gene: 5. The CDR3 DNA sequence: TGTGCCAGCAGCTTAGTTCGGACAGGGGACGCTTTCTTT. It yields the protein CASSLVRTGDAFF.

This clone was observed a single time. The chain combines TRBV6-5 with TRBJ2-7; D not certain. Deletions cut 2 bases from V and 1 base from J, with 9 bases between. The CDR3 consists of 14 residues. Germline-derived CDR1 and CDR2 are MNHEY and SVGAGI. The CDR3 sequence is CASSYGQVSYEQYF. The CDR3 nucleotides are TGTGCCAGCAGTTACGGGCAGGTATCCTACGAGCAGTACTTC.

The chain is built from TRBV18 and TRBJ2-6; weak D call: TRBD1 (5 bases). The V and J ends lost 1 base and 3 bases respectively, with 10 bases between them. The CDR3 loop spans 16 amino acids. Germline V gives CDR1 KGHSH, CDR2 LQKENI. The CDR3 nucleotides read TGTGCCAGCTCACCACAAGGGGTGGGTGGGGCCAACGTCCTGACTTTC. It translates to CASSPQGVGGANVLTF.

CDR3 nucleotides: TGTGCCAGCAGACTTGGGACTGCCACAGATACGCAGTATTTT. Translation: CASRLGTATDTQYF. The chain couples TRBV6-5 to TRBJ2-3; tentative D call: TRBD2 (6 bases). The CDR3 contains 14 residues. Germline V gives CDR1 MNHEY, CDR2 SVGAGI. Trimming stripped 6 bases from V and 2 bases from J, with 12 bases between.

The rearrangement links TRBV9 to TRBJ2-2; D unresolved. Trimming took off 4 bases at V and 0 bases at J, with 7 bases between the two ends. The CDR3 length is 14 residues. Germline V gene sequence: CDR1 SGDLS, CDR2 YYNGEE. In DNA, the CDR3 is TGTGCCAGCAGCTTCACTCCGAACACCGGGGAGCTGTTTTTT. It codes for CASSFTPNTGELFF.

The chain joins TRBV5-1 to TRBJ2-3; D is possibly TRBD1 (6 bases). Between the trimmed V and J ends, which lost 4 bases and 0 bases, there was a span of 15 bases. The germline CDR1 and CDR2 sequences are SGHRS and YFSETQ. The CDR3 contains 16 residues. For the CDR3, the DNA is TGCGCCAGCAGCCTTGGACAGACGATTAGCACAGATACGCAGTATTTT. Translating gives CASSLGQTISTDTQYF.

The chain recombines TRBV3-1 (or the pseudogene TRBV3-2) with TRBJ2-1; 9 positions agree with TRBD2. CDR1 is LGHDT, CDR2 YNNKEL, per germline (reference sequence). The CDR3 has 17 amino acids. With 4 bases clipped from V and 7 bases from J, the junction kept 14 bases outside the gene matches. The CDR3 region has the DNA TGTGCCAGCAGCCCCCGAGTTCGACTAGCGGAGGGTAATGAGCAGTTCTTC. Its protein product is CASSPRVRLAEGNEQFF.

This clone was counted only a few times. The V gene is TRBV4-3, the J gene TRBJ1-3; D may be TRBD1 (5 bases). The germline CDR1 and CDR2 sequences are LGHNA and YSLEER. This CDR3 is built from 15 residues. V lost 0 bases to trimming and J lost 3 bases, with 9 bases between them. The CDR3 sequence: CASSQDQGSGNTIYF. CDR3 sequence (DNA): TGCGCCAGCAGCCAAGATCAGGGAAGTGGAAACACCATATATTTT.

CDR3 sequence reads: CASSLTGGASGNTIYF. The CDR3, as DNA: TGTGCCAGCAGCTTAACGGGTGGGGCCTCTGGAAACACCATATATTTT. This sequence joins TRBV7-3 and TRBJ1-3; perhaps TRBD1 as D (5 bases). Trimming took off 0 bases at V and 0 bases at J, with 9 bases between the two ends. CDR1 is SGHTA and CDR2 is FQGTGA in the germline V gene. The CDR3 runs to 16 residues.

The V and J genes are TRBV10-3 and TRBJ1-3; weak D call: TRBD1 (6 bases). V dropped 2 bases and J dropped 4 bases, with 6 bases sitting between them. This CDR3 has 13 residues. Per germline, CDR1 ENHRY and CDR2 SYGVKD. The CDR3 bases are TGTGCCATCAGTGAGACAGGGGGAAACACCATATATTTT. Protein sequence: CAISETGGNTIYF.

This chain joins TRBV2 and TRBJ2-1; TRBD1 is a possible D gene (6 bases). CDR1 is SNHLY, CDR2 FYNNEI, per germline. This CDR3 has 13 residues. V was trimmed by 6 bases and J by 9 bases, leaving 15 bases between them. The DNA for the CDR3 is TGTGCCAGCAGCCCCCTAACAGGGATTGAGCAGTTCTTC. This codes for CASSPLTGIEQFF.

This chain links TRBV2 with TRBJ1-1; TRBD1 agrees at 7 bases. Per the germline V gene, CDR1 is SNHLY and CDR2 is FYNNEI. The CDR3 is 14 amino acids. The V gene end was trimmed by 4 bases and the J gene end by 1 base; junction bases not matched to a gene: 3. The CDR3 DNA is TGTGCCAGCAGTGGGGACAGTTCGAACACTGAAGCTTTCTTT. This translates into CASSGDSSNTEAFF.

The sample holds one count of this clone. The V call is TRBV28, the J call TRBJ2-6, with TRBD1 matching 7 bases. CDR3 length equals 15 residues. The germline V gene has CDR1 MDHEN and CDR2 SYDVKM. The V and J ends lost 5 bases and 2 bases, in that order; junction bases with no gene match: 3. Here the CDR3 DNA reads TGTGCCAGCAGTCCTACAGGGGCTGGGGCCAACGTCCTGACTTTC. Translated, it gives CASSPTGAGANVLTF.

The rearrangement joins TRBV18 to TRBJ1-2; perhaps TRBD1 as D (6 bases). V dropped 6 bases and J dropped 3 bases, with 17 bases sitting between them. CDR3 size: 15 residues. The germline V gene encodes CDR1 KGHSH and CDR2 LQKENI. The CDR3 DNA is TGTGCCAGCTCGCCTGGACAGCCCACCTACTATGGCTACACCTTC. It is translated as CASSPGQPTYYGYTF.

The chain carries TRBV6-2 or TRBV6-3 and TRBJ2-5, with 9 positions matching TRBD2. With V trimmed by 4 bases and J by 4 bases, 1 base remained unmatched. There are 13 residues in the CDR3. Germline CDR1 MNHEY, CDR2 SVGEGT. CDR3: CASSWGLAETQYF. The CDR3 DNA sequence: TGTGCCAGCAGTTGGGGACTAGCAGAGACCCAGTACTTC.

This clone has only one observation. This chain joins TRBV7-6 and TRBJ1-4, with D unclear. CDR1 SGHVS and CDR2 FNYEAQ come from the germline V gene. The CDR3 covers 14 residues. Trimming pared 1 base from V and 3 bases from J, leaving 6 bases between. The CDR3 reads CASSLGGSNEKLFF. The CDR3 DNA reads TGTGCCAGCAGCTTAGGAGGGTCTAATGAAAAACTGTTTTTT.

V usage is TRBV5-1 and J usage is TRBJ1-1; TRBD1 matches 9 bases. Germline V gene sequence: CDR1 SGHRS, CDR2 YFSETQ. Losses at the gene ends were 1 base for V and 1 base for J; bases not matched to a gene: 5. The CDR3 runs to 16 residues. The CDR3 spells CASSLSDRGRNTEAFF. The CDR3 DNA is TGCGCCAGCAGCTTGTCGGACAGGGGCAGGAACACTGAAGCTTTCTTT.

The chain uses TRBV15 and TRBJ1-1, with a possible D match to TRBD1 (5 bases). Trimming removed 7 bases at V and 1 base at J, with 10 bases between. Germline V gives CDR1 LNHNV, CDR2 YYDKDF (reference sequence). The CDR3 has 13 residues. CDR3 in amino acids: CATKVGANTEAFF. CDR3 nucleotides: TGTGCCACCAAGGTAGGGGCGAACACTGAAGCTTTCTTT.

The J gene is TRBJ1-3, the V gene TRBV3-1 (or the pseudogene TRBV3-2), with TRBD1 as a possible D gene (6 bases). Per germline, CDR1 LGHDT and CDR2 YNNKEL (reference sequence). V was cut by 1 base and J by 11 bases, with 12 bases left in between. This CDR3 is 13 amino acids long. This CDR3 reads CASSQGRGSAIYF. Written as DNA, the CDR3 is TGTGCCAGCAGCCAAGGAAGGGGGAGCGCCATATATTTT.

This chain uses TRBV28 with TRBJ1-5; D uncertain. CDR3 length equals 14 residues. Trimming pared 5 bases from V and 4 bases from J, leaving 12 bases between. Germline lookup yields CDR1 MDHEN and CDR2 SYDVKM. The CDR3 region has the DNA TGTGCCAGCAGTGTCAGGATCGGTAATCAGCCCCAGCATTTT. Translated, it gives CASSVRIGNQPQHF.

V gene TRBV28 combines with J gene TRBJ2-7, with 9 nucleotides matching TRBD1. The CDR3 has 15 amino acids. The V gene end was trimmed by 1 base and the J gene end by 6 bases; junction bases not matched to a gene: 7. Germline V gene data show CDR1 as MDHEN and CDR2 as SYDVKM. This CDR3 reads CASSLSGTGRFEQYF. The CDR3 DNA follows: TGTGCCAGCAGTTTATCGGGGACAGGGAGGTTCGAGCAGTACTTC.

J is TRBJ1-1 and V is TRBV14; 12 bases line up with TRBD1. There are 18 residues in the CDR3. Germline loops: CDR1 SGHDN, CDR2 FVKESK. V was pared by 4 bases and J by 5 bases, with 14 bases of the junction left unmatched. The CDR3 is CASSLRAGTGGARTEAFF. CDR3 DNA: TGTGCCAGCAGCCTGAGAGCCGGGACAGGGGGCGCGAGGACTGAAGCTTTCTTT.

V gene TRBV5-4 combines with J gene TRBJ2-4; possibly TRBD2 for D (6 bases). Germline assignment: CDR1 SGHNT and CDR2 YYREEE (reference sequence). The CDR3 contains 13 residues. V lost 4 bases, J lost 8 bases, and 13 bases lay in between. The CDR3 DNA follows: TGTGCCAGCAGCAGGGGACTTCAAGACATTCAGTACTTC. Translated, it gives CASSRGLQDIQYF.

This chain uses TRBV28 with TRBJ1-1; TRBD1 might be the D (5 bases). CDR3 length equals 13 residues. Germline loops: CDR1 MDHEN, CDR2 SYDVKM. V lost 4 bases and J 3 bases, leaving 9 bases between the germline ends. The CDR3 sequence is CASSSGTYTEAFF. As DNA, the CDR3 is TGTGCCAGCAGTTCCGGGACTTACACTGAAGCTTTCTTT.

In this sample, this clone turned up once. The chain recombines TRBV5-1 with TRBJ1-2; 7 bases line up with TRBD1. Losses at the gene ends were 0 bases for V and 6 bases for J; bases not matched to a gene: 5. The CDR3 has 14 residues. Germline values: CDR1 SGHRS, CDR2 YFSETQ. The chain's CDR3 is CASSLGQGGHGYTF. The DNA for the CDR3 is TGCGCCAGCAGCTTGGGACAGGGAGGACATGGCTACACCTTC.